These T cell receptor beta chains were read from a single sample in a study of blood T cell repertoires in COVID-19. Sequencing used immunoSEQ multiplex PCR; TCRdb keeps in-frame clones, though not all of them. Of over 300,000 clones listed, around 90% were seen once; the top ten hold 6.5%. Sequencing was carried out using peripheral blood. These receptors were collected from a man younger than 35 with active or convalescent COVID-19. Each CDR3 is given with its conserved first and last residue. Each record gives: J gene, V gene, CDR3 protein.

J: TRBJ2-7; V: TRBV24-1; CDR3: CATSDPPGLAPKGEQYF
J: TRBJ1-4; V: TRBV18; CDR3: CASSPEYRILNEKLFF
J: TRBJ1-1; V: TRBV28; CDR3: CASRSRGLETEAFF
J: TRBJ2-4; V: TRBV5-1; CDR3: CASSLSSLNIQYF
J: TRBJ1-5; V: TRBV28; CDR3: CASSPSSGTGNQPQHF
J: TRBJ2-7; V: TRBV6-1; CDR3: CASSEAAGYYEQYF
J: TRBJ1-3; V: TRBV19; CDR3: CASNYRTGTGNTIYF
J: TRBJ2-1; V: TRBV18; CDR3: CASSREYEQFF
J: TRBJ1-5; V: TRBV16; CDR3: CASSQWDNNQPQHF
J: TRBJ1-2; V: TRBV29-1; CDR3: CSVEAANYGYTF
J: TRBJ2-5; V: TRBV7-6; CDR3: CASSLATGLGETQYF